This T cell receptor beta chain was recorded in a study of T cells in Graves' hyperthyroidism and ophthalmopathy. TCR beta CDR3 regions were amplified from RNA. TCR CDR3 underwent first-round RT-PCR with the HTBI primer set. TCRdb recomputed calls from the multiplex PCR reads with MiXCR, one row per CDR3 protein. The table records over 700,000 distinct CDR3 sequences, around 19% of them present only once. This clonotype was found a few times. What was sequenced was blood. The source is a woman in her fifties or sixties with Graves' hyperthyroidism that later progressed to Graves' ophthalmopathy.

The CDR3 DNA follows: TGTGCCACCAGCAGAGTGTTCAGCATTGGGGAGACCCAGTACTTC. Encoded protein: CATSRVFSIGETQYF. V and J are TRBV15 and TRBJ2-5; D remains unclear. This CDR3 spans 15 amino acids. The V end was cut by 1 base, the J end by 5 bases, with 14 bases between. The germline CDR1 and CDR2 sequences are LNHNV and YYDKDF (reference sequence).